One sample yielded the 3 T cell receptor beta chains listed below, sequenced in a study of T cell responses to AZD1222 COVID-19 vaccine. This table comes from immunoSEQ multiplex PCR, and its TCRdb copy is limited to in-frame clones, with some not included. The sample lists roughly 100,000 clones; roughly 90% were seen once. Sequencing was performed on peripheral blood, taken on day 0 of AZD1222 vaccination. The receptors here all came from an adult in good health.

The genes are TRBV30 and TRBJ2-7; D call uncertain. Germline V gene sequence: CDR1 GTSNPN, CDR2 SVGIG (reference sequence). The CDR3 contains 11 residues. The V end was cut by 4 bases, the J end by 2 bases, with 6 bases between. DNA of the CDR3: TGTGCCTGGACGACAACCTACGAGCAGTACTTC. As protein: CAWTTTYEQYF.

This rearrangement joins TRBV4-3 to TRBJ2-7; D not certain. V lost 0 bases to trimming and J lost 10 bases, with 13 bases between them. The CDR3 loop spans 13 amino acids. Germline CDR1 reads LGHNA; CDR2 reads YSLEER. CDR3 residues: CASSQDFLGFQYF. The DNA for the CDR3 is TGCGCCAGCAGCCAAGACTTTTTAGGGTTTCAGTACTTC.

The rearrangement links TRBV4-3 to TRBJ1-1; D perhaps matches TRBD1 (5 bases). This CDR3 has 15 amino acids. Between the trimmed V and J ends, which lost 1 base and 0 bases, there was a span of 9 bases. Germline V CDR1 and CDR2: LGHNA, YSLEER. The CDR3 DNA reads TGCGCCAGCAGCCAAGTCGCAGGGATGAACACTGAAGCTTTCTTT. Protein product: CASSQVAGMNTEAFF.